Shown below are 20 T cell receptor beta chains from a single sample sequenced in a study of cytomegalovirus exposure and HLA in healthy donors. It was with 60 Vbeta and 13 Jbeta primers that the PCR ran. TCRdb keeps only in-frame clones here, not all; method: immunoSEQ multiplex PCR. The sample yields 150,000 to 200,000 clones, about four fifths seen once. The specimen was PBMCs. All receptors derive from a woman aged 35 to 49 in good health and CMV-seronegative.

This rearrangement joins TRBV9 to TRBJ1-2; 9 bases are shared with TRBD1. The V gene's germline CDR1 is SGDLS and CDR2 YYNGEE. This CDR3 spans 16 amino acids. J was trimmed by 6 bases and V by 3 bases; bases with no gene match: 12. CDR3 protein: CASSARGDRVSDGYTF. The CDR3 DNA is TGTGCCAGCAGCGCCCGAGGGGACAGGGTTTCTGATGGCTACACCTTC.

CDR3 residues: CASGVVASEQYF. The CDR3 DNA sequence: TGTGCCAGCGGAGTGGTAGCGAGTGAGCAGTACTTC. The rearrangement uses TRBV6-1 and TRBJ2-5; perhaps TRBD2 as D (5 bases). The CDR3 covers 12 residues. The V gene lost 8 bases and the J gene lost 11 bases, with 18 bases spanning the gap. CDR1 is MNHNS, CDR2 SASEGT, per germline.

The genes are TRBV7-6 and TRBJ2-2, with TRBD2 matching over 8 bases. V lost 6 bases, J lost 1 base, and 10 bases stayed unmatched. Germline lookup yields CDR1 SGHVS and CDR2 FNYEAQ. This CDR3 is 17 amino acids long. CDR3: CASSRNPGLGNTGELFF. CDR3 nucleotide sequence: TGTGCCAGCAGTCGAAACCCGGGACTAGGGAACACCGGGGAGCTGTTTTTT.

V is TRBV5-6 and J is TRBJ2-2, with 8 bases aligning to TRBD1. V lost 3 bases to trimming and J lost 5 bases; unmatched junction nucleotides: 6. This CDR3 is 15 amino acids long. Germline CDR1 is SGHDT and CDR2 is YYEEEE. The CDR3 here is CASSSPHRGTGELFF. The CDR3 DNA reads as TGTGCCAGCAGCTCGCCTCACAGGGGGACCGGGGAGCTGTTTTTT.

In this sample, this clone turned up once. The chain carries TRBV7-3 and TRBJ1-1; TRBD1 aligns across 7 bases. V was clipped by 5 bases and J by 2 bases; unmatched bases: 5. Germline CDR1 and CDR2: SGHTA and FQGTGA. This CDR3 is built from 14 residues. CDR3 sequence (DNA): TGTGCCAGCAGCCCCGAGGGGGCCAACACTGAAGCTTTCTTT. It specifies CASSPEGANTEAFF.

This chain joins TRBV7-3 and TRBJ2-6; no definite D call. The CDR3 has 14 residues. In germline, CDR1 is SGHTA, CDR2 FQGTGA. Trimming removed 5 bases from V and 2 bases from J, with 7 bases in between. DNA for the CDR3: TGTGCCAGCAGCCCCGACACTGGGGCCAACGTCCTGACTTTC. It is translated as CASSPDTGANVLTF. Complete variable domain (other parts from reference TRBV7-3 and TRBJ2-6): GAGVSQTPSNKVTEKGKYVELRCDPISGHTALYWYRQSLGQGPEFLIYFQGTGAADDSGLPNDRFFAVRPEGSVSTLKIQRTERGDSAVYLCASSPDTGANVLTFGAGSRLTVL.

The V and J genes are TRBV29-1 and TRBJ2-7; D is undetermined. Trimming stripped 4 bases from V and 0 bases from J, with 10 bases between. The CDR3 loop spans 13 amino acids. Looked up from germline, CDR1 is SQVTM and CDR2 is ANQGSEA. The DNA for the CDR3 is TGCAGCGTTGTCCGGAGTGGCTCCTACGAGCAGTACTTC. It is translated as CSVVRSGSYEQYF.

The genes are TRBV9 and TRBJ2-7, with 7 positions matching TRBD1. CDR1 and CDR2 from the germline V gene are SGDLS and YYNGEE. V trimming: 0 bases; J trimming: 1 base; junction bases outside the gene matches: 4. This CDR3 is built from 15 residues. The CDR3 bases are TGTGCCAGCAGCGTAGGGCAGGGGGTATCCTACGAGCAGTACTTC. Its protein product is CASSVGQGVSYEQYF.

The chain recombines TRBV14 with TRBJ1-1; D is ambiguous. Germline CDR1 is SGHDN and CDR2 is FVKESK. This CDR3 is 15 amino acids long. V was cut by 2 bases and J by 3 bases, with 13 bases left in between. The CDR3, as DNA: TGTGCCAGCAGCCAACCCTCCTTTCGAGACACTGAAGCTTTCTTT. It translates to CASSQPSFRDTEAFF. Based on the CDR3 plus reference TRBV14 and TRBJ1-1, the full variable domain is EAGVTQFPSHSVIEKGQTVTLRCDPISGHDNLYWYRRVMGKEIKFLLHFVKESKQDESGMPNNRFLAERTGGTYSTLKVQPAELEDSGVYFCASSQPSFRDTEAFFGQGTRLTVV.

This clone came up a few times. The V gene is TRBV30, the J gene TRBJ2-3, with TRBD2 matching over 11 bases. This CDR3 has 15 amino acids. In germline, CDR1 is GTSNPN, CDR2 SVGIG (reference sequence). With V trimmed by 4 bases and J by 5 bases, 8 bases remained unmatched. This chain's CDR3 is CAWNSLAGGVDTQYF. The CDR3 DNA reads as TGTGCCTGGAATAGCCTAGCGGGAGGAGTAGATACGCAGTATTTT.

The gene calls are TRBV27 and TRBJ2-3, with unresolved D. CDR1 MNHEY and CDR2 SMNVEV come from the germline V gene (reference sequence). The ends were cut back, 4 bases at V and 2 bases at J, with 7 bases in the middle. There are 13 residues in the CDR3. For the CDR3, the DNA is TGTGCCAGCAGTTACAAATACACAGATACGCAGTATTTT. Translation: CASSYKYTDTQYF.

The chain employs TRBV10-3 and TRBJ1-3, with 11 positions matching TRBD1. Germline-derived CDR1 and CDR2 are ENHRY and SYGVKD. With V trimmed by 10 bases and J by 0 bases, 11 bases remained unmatched. This CDR3 is 17 amino acids long. This CDR3 is CATNGGTGGLSGNTIYF. The CDR3 region has the DNA TGTGCCACCAACGGCGGGACAGGGGGACTCTCTGGAAACACCATATATTTT.

The V and J genes are TRBV7-8 and TRBJ1-4; 8 bases fit TRBD1. Trimming at V came to 0 bases and at J to 5 bases, leaving 8 bases not matched to a gene. This CDR3 is built from 17 residues. CDR1 is SGHVS, CDR2 FQNEAQ, per germline. DNA for the CDR3: TGTGCCAGCAGCTTAGCTGACAGGGGACAGAAGAATGAAAAACTGTTTTTT. This translates into CASSLADRGQKNEKLFF.

This rearrangement joins TRBV9 to TRBJ2-1; TRBD2 agrees at 7 bases. After removal of 3 bases from V and 0 bases from J, the junction contained 12 bases not matched to a gene. Germline V gene lookup returns CDR1 SGDLS and CDR2 YYNGEE. There are 18 residues in the CDR3. This CDR3 is CASSATPRAGSSYNEQFF. CDR3 in DNA: TGTGCCAGCAGCGCCACCCCCCGAGCGGGGAGCTCCTACAATGAGCAGTTCTTC. The full variable domain, with the rest looked up from reference TRBV9 and TRBJ2-1, is DSGVTQTPKHLITATGQRVTLRCSPRSGDLSVYWYQQSLDQGLQFLIQYYNGEERAKGNILERFSAQQFPDLHSELNLSSLELGDSALYFCASSATPRAGSSYNEQFFGPGTRLTVL.

V and J are TRBV14 and TRBJ2-6, with D unclear. There are 14 residues in the CDR3. Germline assignment: CDR1 SGHDN and CDR2 FVKESK. The V end was cut by 4 bases, the J end by 2 bases, with 6 bases between. The CDR3 protein is CASSPRAGANVLTF. CDR3 nucleotide sequence: TGTGCCAGCAGCCCCCGGGCTGGGGCCAACGTCCTGACTTTC.

The chain has TRBV6-5 and TRBJ2-7, with TRBD1 matching over 8 bases. Looked up from germline, CDR1 is MNHEY and CDR2 is SVGAGI. This CDR3 contains 15 residues. V gave up 7 bases and J gave up 5 bases; unmatched junction bases: 13. For the CDR3, the DNA is TGTGCCAGCAATCTAGGGACAGGCATGCGAGACGAGCAGTACGTC. It is translated as CASNLGTGMRDEQYV.

There are a few counts of this clone. The J gene is TRBJ1-2, the V gene TRBV5-4, with TRBD1 matching 8 bases. CDR3 length: 12 amino acids. V lost 4 bases and J lost 8; bases outside the gene matches: 4. In germline, CDR1 is SGHNT, CDR2 YYREEE (reference sequence). CDR3 coding DNA: TGTGCCAGCAGCCGACAGGGGATCGGCTACACCTTC. It encodes CASSRQGIGYTF.

As to this clone: An end of the junction differs from the germline gene, which may be a read error. The rearrangement joins TRBV7-9 to TRBJ1-2; tentatively, D is TRBD1 (5 bases). The CDR3 extends over 15 amino acids. Germline CDR1 is SEHNR and CDR2 is FQNEAQ (reference sequence). The CDR3 loop reads CSSSATGDPNYGYTF. The DNA for the CDR3 is TGTTCCAGCAGCGCCACAGGAGATCCTAACTATGGCTACACCTTC.

The V gene is TRBV19, the J gene TRBJ2-5, with TRBD1 as a possible D gene (7 bases). CDR3 size: 17 residues. The germline gives CDR1 LNHDA, CDR2 SQIVND (reference sequence). V was pared by 3 bases and J by 5 bases, with 22 bases between. CDR3 in amino acids: CASSIPAGRQGGETQYF. Here the CDR3 DNA reads TGTGCCAGTAGTATCCCCGCCGGGAGACAGGGCGGCGAGACCCAGTACTTC.

The sample holds one count of this clone. The V call is TRBV18, the J call TRBJ2-7; a weak D match, TRBD2 (6 bases). This CDR3 is built from 13 residues. Per the germline V gene, CDR1 is KGHSH and CDR2 is LQKENI. V was shortened by 2 bases and J by 3 bases, with 8 bases between the two germline ends. CDR3 DNA sequence: TGTGCCAGCTCACCAGGGCGGGACTACGAGCAGTACTTC. This translates into CASSPGRDYEQYF. The variable domain in full, completed from reference TRBV18 and TRBJ2-7, reads NAGVMQNPRHLVRRRGQEARLRCSPMKGHSHVYWYRQLPEEGLKFMVYLQKENIIDESGMPKERFSAEFPKEGPSILRIQQVVRGDSAAYFCASSPGRDYEQYFGPGTRLTVT.